The 2 T cell receptor beta chains below come from one sample, sequenced in a study of shared clonotypes between healthy human individuals. Clones were sequenced by immunoSEQ multiplex PCR, and TCRdb holds only the in-frame ones, with some missing. Of about 1.5 million clones listed, over 95% are singletons. The sample taken for sequencing was naive CD4+ T cells sorted from blood. Indicated subset: CD45RA+ positively selected. The receptors originated from a man aged 30 to 39 in good health.

The V and J genes are TRBV6-5 and TRBJ2-7; 7 nucleotides align to TRBD2. V dropped 4 bases and J dropped 9; count of bases not matched to a gene: 9. The germline gives CDR1 MNHEY, CDR2 SVGAGI. The CDR3 is made up of 13 amino acids. This CDR3 is CASSSPGEGSQYF. CDR3 nucleotides: TGTGCCAGCAGTTCCCCCGGGGAGGGTTCGCAGTACTTC.

The V and J genes are TRBV28 and TRBJ1-1, with D unclear. This CDR3 has 14 residues. Between the trimmed V and J ends, which lost 3 bases and 5 bases, there was a span of 13 bases. The V gene's germline CDR1 is MDHEN and CDR2 SYDVKM. The CDR3 sequence is CASSLTNRLTEAFF. CDR3 DNA: TGTGCCAGCAGTTTGACAAATCGGTTAACTGAAGCTTTCTTT.